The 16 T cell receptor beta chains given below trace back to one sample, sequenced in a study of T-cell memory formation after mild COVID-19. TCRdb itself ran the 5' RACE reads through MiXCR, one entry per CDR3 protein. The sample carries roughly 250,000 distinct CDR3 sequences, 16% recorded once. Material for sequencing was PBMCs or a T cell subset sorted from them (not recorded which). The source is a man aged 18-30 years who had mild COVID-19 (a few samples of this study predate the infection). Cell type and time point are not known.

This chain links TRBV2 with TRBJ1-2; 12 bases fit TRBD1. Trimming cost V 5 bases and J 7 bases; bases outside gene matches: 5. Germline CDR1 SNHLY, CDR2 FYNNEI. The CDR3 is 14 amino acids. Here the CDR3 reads CASSMGTGGAGYTF. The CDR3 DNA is TGTGCCAGCAGTATGGGGACAGGGGGCGCTGGCTACACCTTC.

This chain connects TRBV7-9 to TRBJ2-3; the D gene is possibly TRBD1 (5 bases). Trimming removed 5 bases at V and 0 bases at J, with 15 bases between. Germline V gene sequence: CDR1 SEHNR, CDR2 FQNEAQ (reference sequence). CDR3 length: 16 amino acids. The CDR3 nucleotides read TGTGCCAGCAGCCCGACGACGCAGGGAAGCACAGATACGCAGTATTTT. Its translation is CASSPTTQGSTDTQYF.

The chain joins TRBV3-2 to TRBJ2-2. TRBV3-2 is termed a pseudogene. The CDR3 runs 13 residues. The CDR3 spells CASTQDNTGELFF. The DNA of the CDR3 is TGTGCCAGCACCCAGGATAACACCGGGGAGCTGTTTTTT.

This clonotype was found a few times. The CDR3, as DNA: TGCGCCAGCAGCTTGGTTTCCTCCTATAATTCACCCCTCCACTTT. It codes for CASSLVSSYNSPLHF. The chain has TRBV5-1 and TRBJ1-6; no reliable D call. Germline V gene sequence: CDR1 SGHRS, CDR2 YFSETQ. Trimming removed 0 bases at V and 0 bases at J, with 4 bases between. This CDR3 has 15 amino acids.

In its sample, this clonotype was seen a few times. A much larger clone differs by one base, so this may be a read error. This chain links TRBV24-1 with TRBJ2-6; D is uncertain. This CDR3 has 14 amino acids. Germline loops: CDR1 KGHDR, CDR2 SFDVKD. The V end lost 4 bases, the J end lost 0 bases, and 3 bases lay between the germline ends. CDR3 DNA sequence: TGTGCCACCAGTGACAGCTCTGGGGCCAACGTCCTGACTTTC. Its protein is CATSDSSGANVLTF.

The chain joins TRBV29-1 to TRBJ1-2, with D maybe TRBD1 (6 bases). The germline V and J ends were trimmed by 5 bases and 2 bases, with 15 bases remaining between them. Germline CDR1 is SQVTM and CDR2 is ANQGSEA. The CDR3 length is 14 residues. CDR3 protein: CSVPRGRSNYGYTF. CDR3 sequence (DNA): TGCAGCGTTCCCAGGGGTCGGTCGAACTATGGCTACACCTTC.

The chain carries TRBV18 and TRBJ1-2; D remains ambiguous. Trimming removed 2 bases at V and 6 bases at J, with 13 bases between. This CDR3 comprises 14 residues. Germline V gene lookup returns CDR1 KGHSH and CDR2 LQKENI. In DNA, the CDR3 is TGTGCCAGCTCACCATCACTAGTAAGGGATGGCTACACCTTC. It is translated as CASSPSLVRDGYTF.

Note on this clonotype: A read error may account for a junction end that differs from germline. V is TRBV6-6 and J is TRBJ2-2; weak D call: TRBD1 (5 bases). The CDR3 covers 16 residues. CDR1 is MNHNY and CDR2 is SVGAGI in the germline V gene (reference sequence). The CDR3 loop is CASSHSTRWGFGELFF. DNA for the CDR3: TGTGCCAGCAGTCACTCAACTCGATGGGGCTTCGGGGAGCTGTTTTTT.

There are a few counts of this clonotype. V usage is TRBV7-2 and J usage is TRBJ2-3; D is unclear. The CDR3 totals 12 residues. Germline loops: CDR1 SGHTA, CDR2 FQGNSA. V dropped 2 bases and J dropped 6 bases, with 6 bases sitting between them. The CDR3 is CASSLYGDTQYF. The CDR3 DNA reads TGTGCCAGCAGCTTATACGGTGATACGCAGTATTTT.

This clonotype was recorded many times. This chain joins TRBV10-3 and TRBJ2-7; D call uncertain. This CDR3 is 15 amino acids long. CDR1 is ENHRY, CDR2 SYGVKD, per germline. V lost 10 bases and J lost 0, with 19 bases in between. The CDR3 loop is CASSLGPRSSYEQYV. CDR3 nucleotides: TGTGCCAGCTCGCTCGGACCCAGGAGCTCCTACGAGCAGTACGTC.

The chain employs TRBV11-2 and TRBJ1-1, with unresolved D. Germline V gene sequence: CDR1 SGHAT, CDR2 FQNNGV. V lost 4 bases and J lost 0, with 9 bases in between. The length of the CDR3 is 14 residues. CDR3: CASSSSLLNTEAFF. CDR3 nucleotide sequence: TGTGCCAGCAGCTCCTCTCTGTTGAACACTGAAGCTTTCTTT.

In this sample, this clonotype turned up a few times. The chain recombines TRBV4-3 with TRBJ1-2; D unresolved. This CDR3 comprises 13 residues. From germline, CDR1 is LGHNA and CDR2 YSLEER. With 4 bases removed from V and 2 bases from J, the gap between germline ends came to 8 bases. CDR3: CASSPEANYGYTF. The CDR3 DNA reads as TGCGCCAGCAGCCCCGAGGCCAACTATGGCTACACCTTC.

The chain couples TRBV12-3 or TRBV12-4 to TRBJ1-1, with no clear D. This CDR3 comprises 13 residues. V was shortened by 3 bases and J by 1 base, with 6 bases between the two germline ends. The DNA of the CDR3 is TGTGCCAGCAGTTTGGACGCGAACACTGAAGCTTTCTTT. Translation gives CASSLDANTEAFF.

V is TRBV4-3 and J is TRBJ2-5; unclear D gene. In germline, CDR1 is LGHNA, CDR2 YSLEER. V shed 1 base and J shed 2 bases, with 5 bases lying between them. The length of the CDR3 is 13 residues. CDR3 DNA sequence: TGCGCCAGCAGCCAAGGCAGGCAAGAGACCCAGTACTTC. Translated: CASSQGRQETQYF.

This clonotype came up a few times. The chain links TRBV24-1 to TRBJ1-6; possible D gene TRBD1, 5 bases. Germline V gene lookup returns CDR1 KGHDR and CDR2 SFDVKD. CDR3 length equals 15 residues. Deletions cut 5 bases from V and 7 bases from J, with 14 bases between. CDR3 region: CATSVPRQLNSPLHF. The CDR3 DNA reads TGTGCCACCAGTGTCCCGCGACAGCTCAATTCACCCCTCCACTTT.

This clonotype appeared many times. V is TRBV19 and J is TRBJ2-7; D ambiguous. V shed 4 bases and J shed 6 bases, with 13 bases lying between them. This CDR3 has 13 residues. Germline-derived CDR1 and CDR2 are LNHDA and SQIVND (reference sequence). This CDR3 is CASSTTVATEQYF. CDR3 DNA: TGTGCCAGTAGTACCACAGTGGCTACCGAGCAGTACTTC.